The 12 T cell receptor beta chains below all came from one sample that was sequenced in a study of blood T cell repertoires in COVID-19 (dated by TCRdb to 2020 to 2021). The method was the immunoSEQ multiplex PCR assay. TCRdb's version of the immuneACCESS table is confined to in-frame rearrangements and falls short of the full clone set. An unresolved V gene accounts for under half of the shortfall where checked; the remainder is of unknown origin. This sample comprises about 170,000 clones, around nine tenths of them detected only once. Together, the top ten hold under 3.5% of the sample. Material for sequencing was peripheral blood. The receptors derive from a man aged 65 to 79 with acute or convalescent COVID-19.

This sequence joins TRBV5-4 and TRBJ1-1; 7 bases agree with TRBD1. Germline values: CDR1 SGHNT, CDR2 YYREEE (reference sequence). J gave up 3 bases and V 1 base, and 3 bases lay outside the gene matches. The CDR3 is made up of 14 amino acids. This CDR3 reads CASSLSRGDTEAFF. The CDR3 DNA reads as TGTGCCAGCAGCTTGTCCAGGGGGGACACTGAAGCTTTCTTT.

This chain links TRBV14 with TRBJ2-1; 8 nucleotides agree with TRBD2. In germline, CDR1 is SGHDN, CDR2 FVKESK. This CDR3 region has 14 residues. V lost 4 bases to trimming and J lost 2 bases; unmatched junction nucleotides: 1. CDR3 in DNA: TGTGCCAGCAGCCTTAGCGGGGCCTACAATGAGCAGTTCTTC. Translating it yields CASSLSGAYNEQFF.

CDR3 sequence (DNA): TGCAGCGTCCTATGGACGGGGAGGGCGGATACGCAGTATTTT. This translates into CSVLWTGRADTQYF. The chain links TRBV29-1 to TRBJ2-3; 7 nucleotides align to TRBD2. With 6 bases clipped from V and 6 bases from J, the junction kept 12 bases outside the gene matches. CDR1 is SQVTM, CDR2 ANQGSEA, per germline. CDR3 size: 14 residues.

The J gene is TRBJ1-3, the V gene TRBV6-1, with D unresolved. Trimming stripped 3 bases from V and 4 bases from J, with 10 bases between. Looked up from germline, CDR1 is MNHNS and CDR2 is SASEGT. The CDR3 has 14 residues. CDR3 sequence: CASSERQIGNTIYF. Written as DNA, the CDR3 is TGTGCCAGCAGTGAGCGGCAGATCGGAAACACCATATATTTT.

In its sample, this clone was seen a few times. This chain links TRBV5-1 with TRBJ2-3; D may be TRBD2 (5 bases). V was cut by 7 bases and J by 2 bases, with 11 bases left in between. Germline V gene data show CDR1 as SGHRS and CDR2 as YFSETQ. The CDR3 length is 13 residues. CDR3 region: CASWRTYTDTQYF. The CDR3 DNA follows: TGCGCCAGCTGGCGGACTTACACAGATACGCAGTATTTT.

This clone was observed a single time. The chain links TRBV6-1 to TRBJ1-1, with a weak D call TRBD1 (6 bases). The CDR3 contains 14 residues. Germline lookup yields CDR1 MNHNS and CDR2 SASEGT. V was clipped by 5 bases and J by 1 base, with 11 bases between them. This CDR3 is CASSPRGGNTEAFF. In DNA, the CDR3 is TGTGCCAGCAGTCCCAGGGGCGGGAACACTGAAGCTTTCTTT.

The rearrangement uses TRBV18 and TRBJ1-1, with D tentatively TRBD1 (5 bases). This CDR3 has 16 amino acids. The V end lost 2 bases, the J end lost 4 bases, and 17 bases lay between the germline ends. CDR1 and CDR2 (germline): KGHSH, LQKENI. Here the CDR3 reads CASSPYTGQTSTEAFF. The DNA of the CDR3 is TGTGCCAGCTCACCATATACTGGACAAACGTCCACTGAAGCTTTCTTT.

The J gene is TRBJ1-2, the V gene TRBV11-2, with a weak D call TRBD1 (5 bases). Germline V CDR1 and CDR2: SGHAT, FQNNGV. This CDR3 spans 13 amino acids. Trimming took off 4 bases at V and 2 bases at J, with 8 bases between the two ends. CDR3 region: CASSSGSNYGYTF. DNA for the CDR3: TGTGCCAGCAGCTCAGGGTCCAACTATGGCTACACCTTC.

This sequence joins TRBV6-5 and TRBJ1-1; no clear D gene. Germline loops: CDR1 MNHEY, CDR2 SVGAGI. Trimming removed 8 bases from V and 0 bases from J, with 7 bases in between. The CDR3 consists of 12 residues. The CDR3 DNA sequence: TGTGCCAGCTCGGGGTTGAACACTGAAGCTTTCTTT. It yields the protein CASSGLNTEAFF.

The chain is built from TRBV7-6 and TRBJ1-6; 7 bases match TRBD1. V gave up 1 base and J gave up 7 bases; unmatched junction bases: 4. This CDR3 contains 15 residues. Germline assignment: CDR1 SGHVS and CDR2 FNYEAQ. In DNA form, the CDR3 reads TGTGCCAGCAGCTTAGGTCCAGGGGGAAATTCACCCCTCCACTTT. Protein sequence: CASSLGPGGNSPLHF.

This clone was observed a handful of times. The gene calls are TRBV18 and TRBJ2-1, with TRBD2 identical over 8 bases. Trimming at V came to 3 bases and at J to 5 bases, leaving 6 bases not matched to a gene. Germline CDR1 reads KGHSH; CDR2 reads LQKENI. This CDR3 spans 15 amino acids. For the CDR3, the DNA is TGTGCCAGCTCACCCGGATTAGCGGGGAACAATGAGCAGTTCTTC. Amino acids: CASSPGLAGNNEQFF. Full variable domain (remainder filled in from reference TRBV18 and TRBJ2-1): NAGVMQNPRHLVRRRGQEARLRCSPMKGHSHVYWYRQLPEEGLKFMVYLQKENIIDESGMPKERFSAEFPKEGPSILRIQQVVRGDSAAYFCASSPGLAGNNEQFFGPGTRLTVL.

This chain uses TRBV10-3 with TRBJ2-1; weak D call: TRBD2 (6 bases). The V end was cut by 0 bases, the J end by 4 bases, with 13 bases between. Germline V CDR1 and CDR2: ENHRY, SYGVKD. CDR3 size: 16 residues. CDR3 nucleotide sequence: TGTGCCATCAGTGAGTCGCGGGACCGACAATACAATGAGCAGTTCTTC. Protein: CAISESRDRQYNEQFF.